The 10 T cell receptor beta chains listed next were all sequenced from one sample in a study of T cells in Graves' hyperthyroidism and ophthalmopathy. TCR beta CDR3 sequences were amplified from RNA transcripts. RT-PCR in the first round (using the HTBI primer set) targeted the TCR CDR3. One entry per CDR3 protein, called by TCRdb with MiXCR from the multiplex PCR reads. The sample records fewer than 400,000 distinct CDR3 sequences, 20% to 30% being singletons. The sequencing sample was made of blood. The receptors shown here come from a man in his fifties with Graves' hyperthyroidism.

In regard to this clonotype: This may arise from a read error, as a much more abundant clone is one base away. V usage is TRBV5-4 and J usage is TRBJ2-5; no clear D gene. This CDR3 spans 13 amino acids. Germline lookup yields CDR1 SGHNT and CDR2 YYREEE (reference sequence). Deletions cut 4 bases from V and 1 base from J, with 8 bases between. This CDR3 is CASSPDGQETQYF. CDR3 nucleotides: TGTGCCAGCAGCCCGGACGGCCAAGAGACCCAGTACTTC.

V usage is TRBV6-1 and J usage is TRBJ1-3; D is uncertain. V lost 6 bases and J lost 8, with 17 bases in between. This CDR3 region has 14 residues. Germline V gives CDR1 MNHNS, CDR2 SASEGT. The CDR3 region is CASRPRVLGDTIYF. The CDR3 nucleotides are TGTGCCAGCAGACCTAGGGTTCTGGGAGACACCATATATTTT.

Concerning this clonotype itself: The junction does not match germline at one end; this may be a read error. This chain links TRBV29-1 with TRBJ2-5, with TRBD2 as a possible D gene (5 bases). This CDR3 contains 11 residues. CDR1 is SQVTM and CDR2 is ANQGSEA in the germline V gene. The CDR3 here is CSVDLRGLVHF. The CDR3 DNA sequence: TGCAGCGTAGACCTTCGGGGTTTGGTACACTTC.

This chain joins TRBV29-1 and TRBJ2-1; 7 bases align to TRBD1. The V and J ends lost 3 bases and 5 bases, in that order; junction bases with no gene match: 4. CDR1 is SQVTM, CDR2 ANQGSEA, per germline. The CDR3 loop spans 13 amino acids. In DNA form, the CDR3 reads TGCAGCGTTGATCGGACAGGAAACAATGAGCAGTTCTTC. Translating it yields CSVDRTGNNEQFF.

J is TRBJ2-2 and V is TRBV18; D is undetermined. The germline V and J ends were trimmed by 8 bases and 5 bases, with 12 bases remaining between them. Germline CDR1 is KGHSH and CDR2 is LQKENI. The CDR3 loop spans 13 amino acids. The CDR3 region has the DNA TGTGCCAGCCGAGAAGGGTGGACCGGGGAGCTGTTTTTT. It encodes CASREGWTGELFF.

This clonotype has just a few counts. This sequence joins TRBV18 and TRBJ2-3; D gene unclear. Germline V lookup: CDR1 KGHSH, CDR2 LQKENI. CDR3 length: 11 residues. V was shortened by 7 bases and J by 2 bases, with 4 bases between the two germline ends. CDR3 nucleotide sequence: TGTGCCAGCTTATACACAGATACGCAGTATTTT. Amino acid sequence: CASLYTDTQYF.

This clonotype occurred many times. CDR3 nucleotides: TGTGCCAGCAGAGCCACCCGACTAGCGGGAGGGGGTTGGGAGCAGTTCTTC. Its protein product is CASRATRLAGGGWEQFF. The rearrangement uses TRBV2 and TRBJ2-1, with 14 bases matching TRBD2. V lost 6 bases to trimming and J lost 10 bases; unmatched junction nucleotides: 14. The CDR3 covers 17 residues. Germline assignment: CDR1 SNHLY and CDR2 FYNNEI.

The chain uses TRBV19 and TRBJ1-5; 8 nucleotides line up with TRBD1. The length of the CDR3 is 15 residues. With 2 bases clipped from V and 7 bases from J, the junction kept 7 bases outside the gene matches. The V gene's germline CDR1 is LNHDA and CDR2 SQIVND (reference sequence). This CDR3 reads CASSIMTGVRQPQHF. CDR3 DNA: TGTGCCAGTAGTATAATGACAGGGGTCAGGCAGCCCCAGCATTTT.

This clonotype occurred many times. This chain connects TRBV28 to TRBJ2-7; possibly TRBD1 for D (7 bases). This CDR3 has 17 residues. Germline CDR1 reads MDHEN; CDR2 reads SYDVKM. Trimming left V 3 bases short and J 3 bases short, with 21 bases between. The CDR3 is CASSFPRGEQHYYEQYF. CDR3 nucleotide sequence: TGTGCCAGCAGTTTCCCCAGGGGGGAGCAGCATTACTACGAGCAGTACTTC.

At least ten counts were recorded for this clonotype. The gene calls are TRBV27 and TRBJ2-7; D is unresolved. The CDR3 consists of 13 residues. Germline CDR1 MNHEY, CDR2 SMNVEV (reference sequence). With 2 bases removed from V and 2 bases from J, the gap between germline ends came to 7 bases. CDR3 in DNA: TGTGCCAGCAGTTTAAGGCACGCCTACGAGCAGTACTTC. Protein: CASSLRHAYEQYF.